The TCR beta chain under discussion was sequenced for a study of blood T cell repertoires in COVID-19 (dated by TCRdb to the early 2020s). In terms of the full investigation: The collaborator samples originated in the United States, Italy and Spain and spanned the acute and convalescent phases of COVID-19. The material from the prospective study consisted of cDNA or gDNA derived from T cells, B-cell-depleted T cells, or PBMCs. Deeply sampled blood TCRbeta repertoires from subjects exposed to, actively infected with, or recovered from COVID-19 were included in the dataset. The repertoires were released in a freely available public database intended as a resource for research on the immune response to SARS-CoV-2. Samples were obtained from the ongoing ImmuneRACE study (first 160 participants) and from 1,200 or so subjects provided by 6 global collaborators. Sample metadata almost always included a de-identified subject ID, COVID-19 status, age in years and sex. HLA class I and class II types, where available, came from metadata supplied by the sample provider rather than from assay-based typing.

The germline V gene supplies CDR1 SGHTA and CDR2 FQGTGA. V sheds 2 bases and J sheds 1 base, leaving 9 bases between their ends. Its CDR3 holds 14 amino acids, cysteine through phenylalanine. CDR3 DNA only is kept here, 42 bases in frame from base 1. Study-wide conclusions, independent of this receptor: How much clinical and demographic metadata was included differed by source and by participant, and the metadata was provided uncurated.

TCRbeta CDR3 regions were amplified from genomic DNA using the immunoSEQ Assay, a bias-controlled multiplex PCR. From the authors' description of their analysis: The number of nucleated cells in each sample was estimated by amplification of reference gene primers within the assay. To quantify the absolute abundance of each unique TCRbeta CDR3 rearrangement, sequence reads were collapsed and filtered. For each sample, productive Simpson clonality was calculated by taking the square root of Simpson's diversity index across productive rearrangements. TCRdb took this table from immuneACCESS and kept in-frame rearrangements with V and J called. Such tables lack part of the clones; where checked against another copy, unresolved V genes explain under half of the gap, and the rest is unexplained. That table supplies the V and J calls and clone size; D and trimming were determined from the DNA. Across this sample there are some 210,000 clones, with just under 85% seen only once. The ten largest make up about 7.3% of the sample.

Whole blood was collected in K2EDTA tubes by collaborating institutions according to the institutions' own protocols. For TCRbeta analysis, collaborators shipped samples as frozen whole blood, isolated PBMCs, or DNA extracted from either of those sample types. As to this clone: It lacks a known antigen. No base quality information exists; no much larger clone differs at one position.

This TCR was sampled from a woman in her 50s with active or convalescent COVID-19. Sequencing used peripheral blood. The receptor chain draws on TRBV7-3 and TRBJ2-7; the D region possibly corresponds to TRBD1 (6 bases align). CDR3 sequence: CASSLGRGSYEQYF. The sequenced DNA is TGTGCCAGCAGCTTAGGCAGGGGTTCCTACGAGCAGTACTTC.